This entry describes one T cell receptor beta chain. This record comes from a study of blood T cell repertoires in COVID-19. Study-level information: Sources were T cells, B-cell-depleted T cells, or PBMCs; the material itself was cDNA or gDNA.

The CDR3 is 19 amino acids. Germline V gene lookup returns CDR1 KGHSH and CDR2 LQKENI. Trimming pared 0 bases from V and 1 base from J, leaving 19 bases between. TCRdb's copy holds only in-frame clones and misses some; the assay was immunoSEQ multiplex PCR. The sample lists more than 150,000 clones, about 89% occurring once. The chain is built from TRBV18 and TRBJ2-4; D perhaps matches TRBD1 (6 bases). Sequenced material: peripheral blood. The origin of this receptor is a man aged 55 to 69 with acute or convalescent COVID-19. The CDR3 nucleotides are TGTGCCAGCTCACCACCGGTCAGGGGAATCCCCGGGGCCAAAAACATTCAGTACTTC. Its protein product is CASSPPVRGIPGAKNIQYF.